This T cell receptor beta chain was found in a study of identical twins. With 5 bases clipped from V and 7 bases from J, the junction kept 5 bases outside the gene matches. This CDR3 is built from 14 residues. Template switching introduced a universal primer site, and the cDNA bore unique molecular identifiers. Each CDR3 protein gets one entry after TCRdb re-called the 5' RACE reads with MiXCR. The sample includes under 300,000 distinct CDR3 sequences, about 13% seen only once; the top ten take 3.5% to 5%. This clonotype was seen many times. What it binds is unknown. General study findings and limits: Invariant cells of the MAIT and iNKT types might have partly distorted the zero-insertion analyses.

Separately, the same data were catalogued under a study of yellow fever vaccine responses in identical twins. That source reports: Reportedly, the T cell response mounted by twins to vaccine seemed partly convergent, partly personalized.

This clonotype was obtained from a woman under 30 in good health. The chain links TRBV12-3 or TRBV12-4 to TRBJ2-1; TRBD2 matches at 10 bases. Material for sequencing was memory (CD45RO+) T cells sorted from blood. CDR3 sequence: CASSESGRGNEQFF. The DNA of the CDR3 is TGTGCCAGCAGTGAGAGCGGGAGGGGAAATGAGCAGTTCTTC.